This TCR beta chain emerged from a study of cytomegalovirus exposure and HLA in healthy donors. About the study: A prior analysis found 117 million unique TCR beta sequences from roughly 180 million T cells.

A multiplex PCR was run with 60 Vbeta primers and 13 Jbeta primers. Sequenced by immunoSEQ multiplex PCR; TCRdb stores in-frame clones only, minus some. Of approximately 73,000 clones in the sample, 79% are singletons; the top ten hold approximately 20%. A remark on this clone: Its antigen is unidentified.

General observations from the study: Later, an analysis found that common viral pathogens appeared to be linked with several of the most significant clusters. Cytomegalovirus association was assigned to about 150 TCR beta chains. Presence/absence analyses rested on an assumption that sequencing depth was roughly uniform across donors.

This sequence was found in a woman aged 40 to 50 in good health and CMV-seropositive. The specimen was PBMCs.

CDR3 nucleotides: TGTGCCACCAGCAGCTCCAGGGTTTTTCCAGAGACCCAGTACTTC. Translated: CATSSSRVFPETQYF. The chain links TRBV15 to TRBJ2-5, with D possibly TRBD1 on 5 matching bases. The V gene lost 3 bases and the J gene lost 4 bases, with 15 bases spanning the gap. The length of the CDR3 is 15 residues. Germline-derived CDR1 and CDR2 are LNHNV and YYDKDF (reference sequence).